The 18 T cell receptor beta chains reported below all come from one sample, sequenced in a study of blood T cell repertoires in COVID-19. Here immunoSEQ multiplex PCR was the method, and the copy in TCRdb shows in-frame clones only, minus some. The repertoire has roughly 400,000 clones, around nine tenths of them found once; the top ten carry 10%. Source material: PBMCs or T cells enriched from blood (not recorded which). These receptors all come from a woman aged 45 to 65 who had recovered from COVID-19.

The rearrangement links TRBV4-2 to TRBJ2-2; 10 bases are a match to TRBD2. Germline-derived CDR1 and CDR2 are LGHNA and YNFKEQ. The V gene end was trimmed by 4 bases and the J gene end by 5 bases; junction bases not matched to a gene: 13. The CDR3 sequence is 18 residues long. The CDR3 sequence: CASSLSLTSGDSTGELFF. The CDR3 DNA reads TGTGCCAGCAGCCTGTCGTTAACTAGCGGGGACTCTACCGGGGAGCTGTTTTTT.

The chain couples TRBV4-2 to TRBJ1-2; no definite D call. Germline V gives CDR1 LGHNA, CDR2 YNFKEQ. Trimming took off 1 base at V and 6 bases at J, with 15 bases between the two ends. CDR3 size: 15 residues. The CDR3 coding sequence is TGTGCCAGCAGCCAAGTGAGGCGGGGAAACGATGGCTACACCTTC. Translation: CASSQVRRGNDGYTF.

The J gene is TRBJ1-5, the V gene TRBV25-1; D is unresolved. Trimming removed 3 bases at V and 4 bases at J, with 10 bases between. Germline-derived CDR1 and CDR2 are MGHDK and SYGVNS. CDR3 length: 14 residues. The chain's CDR3 is CASSDPWANQPQHF. The CDR3 nucleotides are TGTGCCAGCAGTGATCCCTGGGCAAATCAGCCCCAGCATTTT. The full variable domain, in which reference TRBV25-1 and TRBJ1-5 provide the parts outside the CDR3, is EADIYQTPRYLVIGTGKKITLECSQTMGHDKMYWYQQDPGMELHLIHYSYGVNSTEKGDLSSESTVSRIRTEHFPLTLESARPSHTSQYLCASSDPWANQPQHFGDGTRLSIL.

The genes are TRBV5-1 and TRBJ1-3, with a possible D match to TRBD1 (5 bases). Germline V CDR1 and CDR2: SGHRS, YFSETQ. Trimming pared 4 bases from V and 2 bases from J, leaving 13 bases between. The length of the CDR3 is 15 residues. CDR3 loop: CASSTLGATGNTIYF. As DNA, the CDR3 is TGCGCCAGCAGCACCTTAGGGGCGACTGGAAACACCATATATTTT.

V gene TRBV7-2 combines with J gene TRBJ2-7; a weak D match, TRBD2 (6 bases). V was clipped by 6 bases and J by 3 bases, with 15 bases between them. CDR3 length: 14 residues. CDR1 is SGHTA, CDR2 FQGNSA, per germline. The CDR3 region is CASRVGVGGYEQYF. CDR3 bases: TGTGCCAGCAGGGTTGGCGTGGGGGGCTACGAGCAGTACTTC.

J is TRBJ2-3 and V is TRBV30; possible D gene TRBD2, 5 bases. The V end lost 3 bases, the J end lost 8 bases, and 9 bases lay between the germline ends. The germline V gene has CDR1 GTSNPN and CDR2 SVGIG (reference sequence). The CDR3 is made up of 11 amino acids. The CDR3 sequence is CAWSLGVTQYF. The CDR3 DNA sequence: TGTGCCTGGAGCCTCGGGGTTACGCAGTATTTT.

This clone occurred a few times. The chain is built from TRBV6-5 and TRBJ1-1; D is uncertain. The CDR3 runs 15 residues. Germline V CDR1 and CDR2: MNHEY, SVGAGI. The germline V and J ends were trimmed by 3 bases and 4 bases, with 15 bases remaining between them. CDR3 region: CASSYKEEGGTEAFF. The CDR3, as DNA: TGTGCCAGCAGTTATAAAGAAGAGGGTGGCACTGAAGCTTTCTTT.

This rearrangement joins TRBV12-3 or TRBV12-4 to TRBJ1-1; D is perhaps TRBD1 (5 bases). This CDR3 has 13 amino acids. The V gene lost 4 bases and the J gene lost 4 bases, with 10 bases spanning the gap. CDR3: CASSSLGGTEAFF. CDR3 DNA sequence: TGTGCCAGCAGTTCCCTCGGGGGCACTGAAGCTTTCTTT.

The gene calls are TRBV5-1 and TRBJ1-1; tentative D call: TRBD1 (6 bases). This CDR3 has 14 amino acids. The ends were cut back, 8 bases at V and 1 base at J, with 15 bases in the middle. Looked up from germline, CDR1 is SGHRS and CDR2 is YFSETQ. CDR3 region: CASMPRGGNTEAFF. The CDR3 DNA reads TGCGCCAGTATGCCTAGAGGGGGGAACACTGAAGCTTTCTTT. Full variable domain (outside the CDR3, taken from reference TRBV5-1 and TRBJ1-1): KAGVTQTPRYLIKTRGQQVTLSCSPISGHRSVSWYQQTPGQGLQFLFEYFSETQRNKGNFPGRFSGRQFSNSRSEMNVSTLELGDSALYLCASMPRGGNTEAFFGQGTRLTVV.

The rearrangement joins TRBV21-1 to TRBJ1-6; the D call TRBD1 from the table was never checked on the DNA. TRBV21-1 is given as a pseudogene. This CDR3 spans 18 amino acids. The CDR3 sequence: CASSKEGRGSLRNSPLHF. Here the CDR3 DNA reads TGTGCCAGCAGCAAAGAGGGCAGGGGCTCCTTACGGAATTCACCCCTCCACTTT.

This clone was detected only once. This chain joins TRBV9 and TRBJ2-3; TRBD2 matches 11 bases. V lost 4 bases and J lost 3; bases outside the gene matches: 4. Germline lookup yields CDR1 SGDLS and CDR2 YYNGEE. CDR3 size: 15 residues. The CDR3: CASSPRLAGTDTQYF. As DNA, the CDR3 is TGTGCCAGCAGCCCTCGACTAGCGGGGACAGATACGCAGTATTTT.

V and J are TRBV5-1 and TRBJ1-6, with 9 bases identical to TRBD1. V lost 2 bases, J lost 7 bases, and 7 bases stayed unmatched. This CDR3 has 16 residues. Germline CDR1 and CDR2: SGHRS and YFSETQ. CDR3 amino acids: CASSLNRGPENSPLHF. The CDR3 DNA sequence: TGCGCCAGCAGCTTAAACAGGGGGCCGGAGAATTCACCCCTCCACTTT. The whole variable domain, remainder taken from reference TRBV5-1 and TRBJ1-6, is KAGVTQTPRYLIKTRGQQVTLSCSPISGHRSVSWYQQTPGQGLQFLFEYFSETQRNKGNFPGRFSGRQFSNSRSEMNVSTLELGDSALYLCASSLNRGPENSPLHFGNGTRLTVT.

In this sample, this clone turned up once. The rearrangement links TRBV5-1 to TRBJ1-2; possibly TRBD1 for D (5 bases). V was clipped by 3 bases and J by 6 bases, with 9 bases between them. This CDR3 is 12 amino acids long. Germline V CDR1 and CDR2: SGHRS, YFSETQ. CDR3 region: CASSWGENGYTF. CDR3 in DNA: TGCGCCAGCAGCTGGGGGGAGAATGGCTACACCTTC.

This chain joins TRBV6-5 and TRBJ2-3, with 9 bases lining up with TRBD1. After removal of 5 bases from V and 3 bases from J, the junction contained 6 bases not matched to a gene. Germline V gene lookup returns CDR1 MNHEY and CDR2 SVGAGI. The CDR3 consists of 15 residues. The CDR3 protein is CASSLRDRATDTQYF. CDR3 bases: TGTGCCAGCAGTCTCCGGGACAGGGCAACAGATACGCAGTATTTT.

The chain joins TRBV29-1 to TRBJ1-1, with 8 bases identical to TRBD1. Trimming took 4 bases from V and 3 from J; bases not matched to a gene: 7. Germline V gives CDR1 SQVTM, CDR2 ANQGSEA. The CDR3 contains 14 residues. This CDR3 is CSVGGQGGYTEAFF. The CDR3 DNA follows: TGCAGCGTTGGAGGACAGGGAGGATACACTGAAGCTTTCTTT.

This rearrangement joins TRBV13 to TRBJ2-5; 10 nucleotides match TRBD1. CDR3 length: 14 residues. Germline CDR1 PRHDT, CDR2 FYEKMQ (reference sequence). J gave up 5 bases and V 4 bases, and 4 bases lay outside the gene matches. The CDR3 here is CASSSGQGWETQYF. In DNA form, the CDR3 reads TGTGCCAGCAGCTCGGGACAGGGGTGGGAGACCCAGTACTTC.

The chain joins TRBV18 to TRBJ1-2, with D possibly being TRBD1 (6 bases). The V and J ends lost 3 bases and 0 bases respectively, with 14 bases between them. Germline V gene lookup returns CDR1 KGHSH and CDR2 LQKENI. This CDR3 region has 16 residues. The CDR3 DNA follows: TGTGCCAGCTCACCCCAGGGGACCCCAGCTAACTATGGCTACACCTTC. Its translation: CASSPQGTPANYGYTF.

The chain couples TRBV7-9 to TRBJ1-4, with D possibly being TRBD1 (6 bases). Germline V gives CDR1 SEHNR, CDR2 FQNEAQ (reference sequence). The CDR3 loop spans 16 amino acids. V was pared by 5 bases and J by 0 bases, with 13 bases between. CDR3 sequence: CASSAGDRTTNEKLFF. CDR3 in DNA: TGTGCCAGCAGCGCCGGTGACAGGACAACTAATGAAAAACTGTTTTTT.